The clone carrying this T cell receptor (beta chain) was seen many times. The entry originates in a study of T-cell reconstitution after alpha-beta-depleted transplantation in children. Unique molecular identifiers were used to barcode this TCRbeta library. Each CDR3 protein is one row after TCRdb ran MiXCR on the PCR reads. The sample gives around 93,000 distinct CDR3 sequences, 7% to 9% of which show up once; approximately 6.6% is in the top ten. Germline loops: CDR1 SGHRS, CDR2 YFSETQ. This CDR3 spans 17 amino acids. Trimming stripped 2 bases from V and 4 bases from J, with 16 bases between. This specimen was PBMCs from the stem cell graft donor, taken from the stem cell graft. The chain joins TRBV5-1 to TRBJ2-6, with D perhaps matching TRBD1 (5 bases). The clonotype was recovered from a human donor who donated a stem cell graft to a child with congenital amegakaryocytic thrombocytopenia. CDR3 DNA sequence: TGCGCCAGCAGCTTTGCAGATAGGGGCTCCGGGGCCAACGTCCTGACTTTC. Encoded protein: CASSFADRGSGANVLTF.